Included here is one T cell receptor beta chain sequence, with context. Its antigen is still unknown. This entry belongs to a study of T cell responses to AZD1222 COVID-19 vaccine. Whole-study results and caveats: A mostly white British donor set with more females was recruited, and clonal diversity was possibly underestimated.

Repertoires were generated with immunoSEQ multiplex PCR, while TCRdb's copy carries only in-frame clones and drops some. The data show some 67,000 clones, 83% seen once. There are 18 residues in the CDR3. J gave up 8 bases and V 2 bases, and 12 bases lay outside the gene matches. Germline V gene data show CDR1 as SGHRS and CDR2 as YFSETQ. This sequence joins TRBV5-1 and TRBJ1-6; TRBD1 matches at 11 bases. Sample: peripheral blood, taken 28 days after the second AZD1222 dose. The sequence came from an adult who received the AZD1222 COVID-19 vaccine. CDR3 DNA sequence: TGCGCCAGCAGCTTTTGGAGGTCGGGACAGGGGGTATATTCACCCCTCCACTTT. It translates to CASSFWRSGQGVYSPLHF.